Reported below is one T cell receptor beta chain. This sample is part of a study of T-cell reconstitution after alpha-beta-depleted transplantation in children. The library targeted TCRbeta and was prepared with unique molecular identifiers. Each CDR3 protein is one row after TCRdb ran MiXCR on the PCR reads. The profile shows about 200,000 distinct CDR3 sequences, 6.3% of them singletons. The CDR3 loop spans 15 amino acids. Germline values: CDR1 LGHNA, CDR2 YNFKEQ. V lost 5 bases, J lost 3 bases, and 17 bases lay in between. This TCR came from a girl less than two years old with combined immunodeficiency, due to receive a stem cell transplant. The sample in question was PBMCs, obtained before TCRalphabeta/CD19-depleted stem cell transplant. This rearrangement joins TRBV4-2 to TRBJ2-7; D ambiguous. As DNA, the CDR3 is TGTGCCAGCAGCACCCTGAGCGTAGGCAACTACGAGCAGTACTTC. Its protein is CASSTLSVGNYEQYF.